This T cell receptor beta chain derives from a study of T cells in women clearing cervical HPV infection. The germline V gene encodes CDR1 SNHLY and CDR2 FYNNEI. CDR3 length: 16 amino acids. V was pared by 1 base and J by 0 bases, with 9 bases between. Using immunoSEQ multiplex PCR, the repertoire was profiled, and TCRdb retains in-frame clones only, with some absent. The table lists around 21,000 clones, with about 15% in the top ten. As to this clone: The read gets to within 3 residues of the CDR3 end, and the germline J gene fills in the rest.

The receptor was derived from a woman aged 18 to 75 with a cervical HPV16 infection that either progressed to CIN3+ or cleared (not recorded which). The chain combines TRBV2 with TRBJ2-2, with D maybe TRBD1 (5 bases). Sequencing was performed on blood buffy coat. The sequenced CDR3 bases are TGTGCCAGCAGTGAAGTGCAGGGCGCGAACACCGGGGAG. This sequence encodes CASSEVQGANTGE. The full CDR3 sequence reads CASSEVQGANTGELFF.